This is a list of T cell receptor beta chains from one sample in a study of shared clonotypes between healthy human individuals. Produced via immunoSEQ multiplex PCR; TCRdb's table is partial and in-frame only. The table includes around 1.4 million clones, approximately 98.5% detected once. Sequencing used naive CD4+ T cells sorted from blood. The receptors here all came from a man under 40 in good health. CDR3s include the opening cysteine and the closing phenylalanine or tryptophan. D genes are given only for firm matches. Clone size appears in some rows only: once, few, many, or a class for an expanded clone.

abundance: .
d_gene: TRBD2
j_gene: TRBJ2-5
v_gene: TRBV25-1
CDR3nt: TGTGCCAGCAGTAAACTAGCGGGAGGGTCTGTGACCCAGTACTTC
CDR3aa: CASSKLAGGSVTQYF

abundance: .
d_gene: .
j_gene: TRBJ2-1
v_gene: TRBV5-4
CDR3nt: TGTGCCAGCAGCTTGGAGCAGTACAACAATGAGCAGTTCTTC
CDR3aa: CASSLEQYNNEQFF

abundance: .
d_gene: .
j_gene: TRBJ2-2
v_gene: TRBV19
CDR3nt: TGTGCCAGTAGTAGACCGAACACCGGGGAGCTGTTTTTT
CDR3aa: CASSRPNTGELFF

abundance: .
d_gene: TRBD2
j_gene: TRBJ2-7
v_gene: TRBV7-8
CDR3nt: TGTGCCAGCAGCTATAGCGGGAGGGCCCACGAGCAGTACTTC
CDR3aa: CASSYSGRAHEQYF

abundance: .
d_gene: TRBD1
j_gene: TRBJ1-1
v_gene: TRBV18
CDR3nt: TGTGCCAGCTCGCTGGACAGGGGGACTGAAGCTTTCTTT
CDR3aa: CASSLDRGTEAFF

abundance: .
d_gene: .
j_gene: TRBJ2-7
v_gene: TRBV5-1
CDR3nt: TGCGCCAGCAGTTTTACAGGTTCCTACGAGCAGTACTTC
CDR3aa: CASSFTGSYEQYF

abundance: .
d_gene: .
j_gene: TRBJ2-1
v_gene: TRBV19
CDR3nt: TGTGCCAGTAGTACCCAGGGTAATTCCTACAATGAGCAGTTCTTC
CDR3aa: CASSTQGNSYNEQFF

abundance: .
d_gene: TRBD2
j_gene: TRBJ2-3
v_gene: TRBV6-4
CDR3nt: TGTGCCAGCGGGAGCGGGAGGGGTTCCACAGATACGCAGTATTTT
CDR3aa: CASGSGRGSTDTQYF

abundance: .
d_gene: .
j_gene: TRBJ2-7
v_gene: TRBV6-1
CDR3nt: TGTGCCAGCAGTGCTTTAGACACGCGAGGGGAGCAGTACTTC
CDR3aa: CASSALDTRGEQYF

abundance: once
d_gene: TRBD1
j_gene: TRBJ1-2
v_gene: TRBV28
CDR3nt: TGTGCCAGCAGAGTTATTGGGGACAGGGGCGGTGGCTACACCTTC
CDR3aa: CASRVIGDRGGGYTF

abundance: .
d_gene: TRBD2
j_gene: TRBJ2-1
v_gene: TRBV4-2
CDR3nt: TGTGCCAGCAGCCAAGATGGGACTAGCGGGGTCTACAATGAGCAGTTCTTC
CDR3aa: CASSQDGTSGVYNEQFF

abundance: .
d_gene: .
j_gene: TRBJ1-2
v_gene: TRBV29-1
CDR3nt: TGCAGCGTTGAGAACGGTAACTATGGCTACACCTTC
CDR3aa: CSVENGNYGYTF

abundance: once
d_gene: .
j_gene: TRBJ2-7
v_gene: TRBV18
CDR3nt: TGTGCCAGCTCACCAAAGGGGGGCAGGGGCTACGAGCAGTACTTC
CDR3aa: CASSPKGGRGYEQYF

abundance: .
d_gene: TRBD1
j_gene: TRBJ1-5
v_gene: TRBV5-1
CDR3nt: TGCGCCAGCAGCGCCAGGGGGCTGGGGCAGCCCCAGCATTTT
CDR3aa: CASSARGLGQPQHF

abundance: .
d_gene: .
j_gene: TRBJ1-4
v_gene: TRBV5-6
CDR3nt: TGTGCCAGCAGCGATAGAGTCGGGGTTAATGAAAAACTGTTTTTT
CDR3aa: CASSDRVGVNEKLFF

abundance: once
d_gene: TRBD1
j_gene: TRBJ1-2
v_gene: TRBV19
CDR3nt: TGTGCCAGTAGCCAAGGACAGGGCTATGGCTACACCTTC
CDR3aa: CASSQGQGYGYTF

abundance: .
d_gene: TRBD1
j_gene: TRBJ1-1
v_gene: TRBV6-6
CDR3nt: TGTGCCAGCAGTACCATTCCAGGGGGCACTGAAGCTTTCTTT
CDR3aa: CASSTIPGGTEAFF

abundance: .
d_gene: TRBD1
j_gene: TRBJ1-2
v_gene: TRBV28
CDR3nt: TGTGCCAGCAGTTTTGGATCAAATCGGGACAGGGGGCGTGGCTACACCTTC
CDR3aa: CASSFGSNRDRGRGYTF

abundance: .
d_gene: .
j_gene: TRBJ2-3
v_gene: TRBV10-3
CDR3nt: TGTGCCATCCGTGACGGGATCCGCACAGATACGCAGTATTTT
CDR3aa: CAIRDGIRTDTQYF

abundance: .
d_gene: .
j_gene: TRBJ1-2
v_gene: TRBV7-2
CDR3nt: TGTGCCAGCAGCTTAGAGGGAAACTATGGCTACACCTTC
CDR3aa: CASSLEGNYGYTF

abundance: .
d_gene: TRBD1
j_gene: TRBJ1-3
v_gene: TRBV7-9
CDR3nt: TGTGCCAGCAGCACACGACAGGGGGCTGTCGACACCATATATTTT
CDR3aa: CASSTRQGAVDTIYF

abundance: .
d_gene: TRBD1
j_gene: TRBJ2-1
v_gene: TRBV5-4
CDR3nt: TGTGCCAGCAGCCGGAAGGGACAGCACTCCTACAATGAGCAGTTCTTC
CDR3aa: CASSRKGQHSYNEQFF

abundance: .
d_gene: .
j_gene: TRBJ2-3
v_gene: TRBV5-1
CDR3nt: TGCGCCAGCAGCTTGACCCTGAGCCCCGCAGATACGCAGTATTTT
CDR3aa: CASSLTLSPADTQYF

abundance: .
d_gene: .
j_gene: TRBJ2-3
v_gene: TRBV5-4
CDR3nt: TGTGCCAGCAGCTTGTCTCTAGCCCGCGATACGCAGTATTTT
CDR3aa: CASSLSLARDTQYF

abundance: .
d_gene: .
j_gene: TRBJ2-7
v_gene: TRBV5-1
CDR3nt: TGCGCCAGCAGAAGGAGCTCCTACGAGCAGTACTTC
CDR3aa: CASRRSSYEQYF

abundance: .
d_gene: TRBD2
j_gene: TRBJ2-5
v_gene: TRBV28
CDR3nt: TGTGCCAGCAGTTTATCGACTAGCGGGAATGGGGGGACCCAGTACTTC
CDR3aa: CASSLSTSGNGGTQYF

abundance: .
d_gene: TRBD1
j_gene: TRBJ2-7
v_gene: TRBV28
CDR3nt: TGTGCCAGCAGTTGGGGACAGGCGACCTACGAGCAGTACTTC
CDR3aa: CASSWGQATYEQYF

abundance: .
d_gene: TRBD2
j_gene: TRBJ2-1
v_gene: TRBV25-1
CDR3nt: TGTGGGAGTGGGGCACTAGCGGGGGAGCAGTTCTTC
CDR3aa: CGSGALAGEQFF

abundance: once
d_gene: .
j_gene: TRBJ2-5
v_gene: TRBV10-3
CDR3nt: TGTGCCATCAGTCAACAGGGTGGGGAGACCCAGTACTTC
CDR3aa: CAISQQGGETQYF

abundance: once
d_gene: .
j_gene: TRBJ2-4
v_gene: TRBV10-3
CDR3nt: TGTGCCATCAGTGGAGTAGGTGGGGGCATTCAGTACTTC
CDR3aa: CAISGVGGGIQYF

abundance: .
d_gene: TRBD1
j_gene: TRBJ1-5
v_gene: TRBV19
CDR3nt: TGTGCCAGTAAAGGACAGGGGTTGGATCAGCCCCAGCATTTT
CDR3aa: CASKGQGLDQPQHF

abundance: .
d_gene: TRBD1
j_gene: TRBJ2-1
v_gene: TRBV7-2
CDR3nt: TGTGCCAGCAGCCCGGGACAGGTCCCCATGCGGCAGTTCTTC
CDR3aa: CASSPGQVPMRQFF

abundance: .
d_gene: TRBD2
j_gene: TRBJ2-3
v_gene: TRBV5-4
CDR3nt: TGTGCCAGCAGCACCGGCGGGGGGGCCCTTCGGGCAGATACGCAGTATTTT
CDR3aa: CASSTGGGALRADTQYF

abundance: .
d_gene: .
j_gene: TRBJ2-1
v_gene: TRBV7-2
CDR3nt: TGTGCCAGCAGCTTCGTGCAGGGCAGTGTGAATAAGGATGAGCAGTTCTTC
CDR3aa: CASSFVQGSVNKDEQFF

abundance: .
d_gene: .
j_gene: TRBJ2-7
v_gene: TRBV18
CDR3nt: TGTGCCAGCTCCACCCCTGACGGGACCTACGAGCAGTACTTC
CDR3aa: CASSTPDGTYEQYF

abundance: .
d_gene: TRBD1
j_gene: TRBJ2-1
v_gene: TRBV5-1
CDR3nt: TGCGCCAGCACCTTGGGACAGACCTACAATGAGCAGTTCTTC
CDR3aa: CASTLGQTYNEQFF